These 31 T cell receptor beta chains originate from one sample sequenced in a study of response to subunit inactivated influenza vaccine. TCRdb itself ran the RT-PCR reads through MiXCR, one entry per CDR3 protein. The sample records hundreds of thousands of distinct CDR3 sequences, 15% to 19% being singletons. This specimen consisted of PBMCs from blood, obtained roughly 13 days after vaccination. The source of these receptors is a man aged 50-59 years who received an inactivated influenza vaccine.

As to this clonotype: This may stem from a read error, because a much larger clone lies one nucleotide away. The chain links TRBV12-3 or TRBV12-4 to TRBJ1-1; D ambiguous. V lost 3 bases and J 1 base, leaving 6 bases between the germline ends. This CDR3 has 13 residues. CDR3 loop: CASSFERNTEAFF. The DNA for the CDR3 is TGTGCCAGCAGTTTCGAGAGGAACACTGAAGCTTTCTTT.

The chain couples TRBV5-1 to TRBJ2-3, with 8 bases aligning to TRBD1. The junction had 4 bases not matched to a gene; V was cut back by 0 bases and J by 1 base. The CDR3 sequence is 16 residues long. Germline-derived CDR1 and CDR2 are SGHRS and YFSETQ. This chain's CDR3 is CASSLGQGTRTDTQYF. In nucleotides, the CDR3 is TGCGCCAGCAGCTTGGGACAGGGGACACGCACAGATACGCAGTATTTT.

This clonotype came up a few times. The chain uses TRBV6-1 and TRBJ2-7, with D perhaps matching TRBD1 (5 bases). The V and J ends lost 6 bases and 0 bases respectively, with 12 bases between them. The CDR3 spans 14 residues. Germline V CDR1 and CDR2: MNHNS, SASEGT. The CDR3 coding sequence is TGTGCCAGCAGCCCATACAGGACCTCCTACGAGCAGTACTTC. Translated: CASSPYRTSYEQYF.

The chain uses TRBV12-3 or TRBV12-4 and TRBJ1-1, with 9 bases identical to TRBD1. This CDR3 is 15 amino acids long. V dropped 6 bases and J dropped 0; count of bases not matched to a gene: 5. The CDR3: CASRRDRAMNTEAFF. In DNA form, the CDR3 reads TGTGCCAGCAGGAGGGACAGGGCCATGAACACTGAAGCTTTCTTT.

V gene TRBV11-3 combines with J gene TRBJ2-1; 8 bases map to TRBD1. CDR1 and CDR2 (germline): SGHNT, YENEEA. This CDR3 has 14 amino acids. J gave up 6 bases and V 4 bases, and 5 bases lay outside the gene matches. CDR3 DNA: TGTGCCAGCAGCTCAATACAGGGGGTCAATGAGCAGTTCTTC. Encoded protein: CASSSIQGVNEQFF.

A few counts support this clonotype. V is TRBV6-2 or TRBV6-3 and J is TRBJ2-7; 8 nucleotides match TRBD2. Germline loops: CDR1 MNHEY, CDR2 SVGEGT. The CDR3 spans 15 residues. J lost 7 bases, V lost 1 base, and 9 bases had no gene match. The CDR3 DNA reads TGTGCCAGCAGTTACTGGTTTAGCGGGAACTCTGAGCAGTACTTC. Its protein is CASSYWFSGNSEQYF.

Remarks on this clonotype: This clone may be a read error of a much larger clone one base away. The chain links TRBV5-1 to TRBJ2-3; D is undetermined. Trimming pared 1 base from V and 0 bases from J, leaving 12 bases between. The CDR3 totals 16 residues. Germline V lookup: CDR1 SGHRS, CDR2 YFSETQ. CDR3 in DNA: TGCGCCAGCAGCTTGAGGTTTGCATGTAGCACAGATACGCAGTATTTT. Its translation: CASSLRFACSTDTQYF.

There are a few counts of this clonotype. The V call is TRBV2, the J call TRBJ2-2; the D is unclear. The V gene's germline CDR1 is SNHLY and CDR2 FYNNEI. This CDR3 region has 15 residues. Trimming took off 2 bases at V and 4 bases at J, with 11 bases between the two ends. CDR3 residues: CASSESGLVTGELFF. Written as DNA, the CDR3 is TGTGCCAGCAGTGAATCTGGGTTGGTCACCGGGGAGCTGTTTTTT.

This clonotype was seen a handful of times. Written as DNA, the CDR3 is TGTGCCAGCAGCTTGAGACAGGACTATGGCTACACCTTC. Residues: CASSLRQDYGYTF. The V and J genes are TRBV5-5 and TRBJ1-2, with a tentative D call TRBD1 (6 bases). CDR1 and CDR2 (germline): SGHKS, YYEKEE (reference sequence). V lost 1 base to trimming and J lost 3 bases, with 7 bases between them. This CDR3 has 13 residues.

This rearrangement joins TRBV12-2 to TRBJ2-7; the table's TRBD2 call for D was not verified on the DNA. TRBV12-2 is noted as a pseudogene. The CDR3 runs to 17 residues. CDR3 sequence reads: CASRSGWRPGPAYEQYF. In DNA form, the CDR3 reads TGTGCAAGTCGCTCCGGATGGAGGCCAGGCCCTGCCTACGAGCAGTACTTC.

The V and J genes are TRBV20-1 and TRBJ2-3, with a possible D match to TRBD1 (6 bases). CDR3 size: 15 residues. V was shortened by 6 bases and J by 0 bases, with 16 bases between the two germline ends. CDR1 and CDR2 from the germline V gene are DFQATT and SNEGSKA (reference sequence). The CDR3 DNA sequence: TGCAGTGCCCGATGGACAGCCACTAGCACAGATACGCAGTATTTT. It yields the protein CSARWTATSTDTQYF.

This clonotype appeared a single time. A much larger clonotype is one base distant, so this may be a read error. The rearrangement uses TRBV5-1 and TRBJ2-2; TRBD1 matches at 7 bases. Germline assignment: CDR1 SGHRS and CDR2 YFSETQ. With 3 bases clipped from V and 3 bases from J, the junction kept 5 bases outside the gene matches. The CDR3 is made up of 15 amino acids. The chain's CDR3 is CASSSTGSDTGELFF. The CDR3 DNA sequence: TGCGCCAGCAGCTCGACAGGGAGCGACACCGGGGAGCTGTTTTTT.

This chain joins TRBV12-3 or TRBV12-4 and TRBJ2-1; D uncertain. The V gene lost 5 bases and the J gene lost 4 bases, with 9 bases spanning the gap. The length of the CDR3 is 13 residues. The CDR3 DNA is TGTGCCAGCAGTGCGGACGGATACAATGAGCAGTTCTTC. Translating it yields CASSADGYNEQFF.

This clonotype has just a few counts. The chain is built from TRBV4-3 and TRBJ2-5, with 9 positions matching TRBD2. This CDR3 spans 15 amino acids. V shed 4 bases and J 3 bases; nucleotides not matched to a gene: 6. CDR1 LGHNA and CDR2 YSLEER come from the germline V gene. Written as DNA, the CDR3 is TGCGCCAGCAGCCTGAATTGCGGGGGGGAAGAGACCCAGTACTTC. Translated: CASSLNCGGEETQYF.

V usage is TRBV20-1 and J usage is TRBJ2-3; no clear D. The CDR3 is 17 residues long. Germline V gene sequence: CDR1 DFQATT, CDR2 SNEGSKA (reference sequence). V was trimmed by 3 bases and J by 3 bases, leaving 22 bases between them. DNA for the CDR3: TGCAGTGCTAGTGGGGTCGGAACGGACCATGGTACAGATACGCAGTATTTT. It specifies CSASGVGTDHGTDTQYF.

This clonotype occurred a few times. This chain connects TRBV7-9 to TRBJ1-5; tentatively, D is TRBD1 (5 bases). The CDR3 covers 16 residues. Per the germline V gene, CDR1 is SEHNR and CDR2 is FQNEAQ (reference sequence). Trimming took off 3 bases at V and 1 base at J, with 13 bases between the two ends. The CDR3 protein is CASSFAGSRSNQPQHF. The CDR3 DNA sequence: TGTGCCAGCAGCTTCGCAGGGAGCCGAAGCAATCAGCCCCAGCATTTT.

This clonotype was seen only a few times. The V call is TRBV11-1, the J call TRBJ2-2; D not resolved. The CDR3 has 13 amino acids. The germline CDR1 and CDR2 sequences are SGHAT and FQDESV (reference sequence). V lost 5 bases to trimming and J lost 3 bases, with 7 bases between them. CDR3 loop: CASSPDYTGELFF. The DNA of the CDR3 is TGTGCCAGCAGCCCAGACTACACCGGGGAGCTGTTTTTT.

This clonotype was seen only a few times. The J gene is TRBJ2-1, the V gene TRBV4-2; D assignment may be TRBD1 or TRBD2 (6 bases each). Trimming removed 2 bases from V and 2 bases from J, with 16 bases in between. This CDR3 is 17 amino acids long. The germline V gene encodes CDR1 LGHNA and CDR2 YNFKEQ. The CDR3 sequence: CASSQYPRGPTYNEQFF. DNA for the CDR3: TGTGCCAGCAGCCAATACCCTCGGGGGCCCACCTACAATGAGCAGTTCTTC.

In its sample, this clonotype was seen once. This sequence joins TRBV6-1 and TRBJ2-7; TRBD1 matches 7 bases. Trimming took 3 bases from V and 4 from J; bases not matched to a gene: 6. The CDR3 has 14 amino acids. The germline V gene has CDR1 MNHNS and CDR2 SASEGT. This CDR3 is CASSEGQIVYEQYF. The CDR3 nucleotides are TGTGCCAGCAGTGAGGGACAGATAGTATACGAGCAGTACTTC.

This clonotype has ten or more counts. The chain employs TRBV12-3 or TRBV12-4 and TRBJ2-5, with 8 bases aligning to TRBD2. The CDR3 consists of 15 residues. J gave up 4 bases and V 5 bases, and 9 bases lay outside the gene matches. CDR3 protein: CASSPGGGLGETQYF. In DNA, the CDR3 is TGTGCCAGCAGTCCAGGCGGGGGGCTGGGAGAGACCCAGTACTTC.

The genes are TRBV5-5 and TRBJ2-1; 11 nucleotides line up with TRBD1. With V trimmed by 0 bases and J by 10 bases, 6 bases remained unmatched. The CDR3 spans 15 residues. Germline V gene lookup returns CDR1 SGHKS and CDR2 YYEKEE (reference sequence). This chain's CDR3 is CASSLGDRGFREQFF. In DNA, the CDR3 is TGTGCCAGCAGCTTGGGGGACAGGGGGTTCAGGGAGCAGTTCTTC. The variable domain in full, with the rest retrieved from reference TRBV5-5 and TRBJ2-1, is DAGVTQSPTHLIKTRGQQVTLRCSPISGHKSVSWYQQVLGQGPQFIFQYYEKEERGRGNFPDRFSARQFPNYSSELNVNALLLGDSALYLCASSLGDRGFREQFFGPGTRLTVL.

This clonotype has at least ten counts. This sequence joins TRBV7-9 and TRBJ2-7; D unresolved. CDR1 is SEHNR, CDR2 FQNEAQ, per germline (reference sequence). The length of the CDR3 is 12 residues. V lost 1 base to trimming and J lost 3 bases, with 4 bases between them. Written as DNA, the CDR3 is TGTGCCAGCAGCTTAGGGGTCTACGAGCAGTACTTC. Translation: CASSLGVYEQYF.

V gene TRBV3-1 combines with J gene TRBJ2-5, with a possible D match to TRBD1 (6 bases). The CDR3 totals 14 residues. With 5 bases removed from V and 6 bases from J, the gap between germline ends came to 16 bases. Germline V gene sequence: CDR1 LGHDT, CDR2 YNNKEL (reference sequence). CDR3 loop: CASSTPGAGKTQYF. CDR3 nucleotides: TGTGCCAGCAGCACTCCAGGGGCAGGAAAGACCCAGTACTTC.

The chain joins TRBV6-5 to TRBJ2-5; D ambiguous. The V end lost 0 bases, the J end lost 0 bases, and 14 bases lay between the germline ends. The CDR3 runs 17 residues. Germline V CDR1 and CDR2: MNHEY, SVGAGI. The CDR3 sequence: CASSYSGVTAYQETQYF. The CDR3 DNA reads TGTGCCAGCAGTTACTCGGGTGTCACAGCGTACCAAGAGACCCAGTACTTC.

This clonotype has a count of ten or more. The CDR3 coding sequence is TGCAGCGTTGAAAAGGGGTTCGGGGAGCAGTTCTTC. Protein product: CSVEKGFGEQFF. The chain combines TRBV29-1 with TRBJ2-1, with D maybe TRBD1 (5 bases). The CDR3 has 12 amino acids. Germline assignment: CDR1 SQVTM and CDR2 ANQGSEA. With 2 bases removed from V and 10 bases from J, the gap between germline ends came to 12 bases.

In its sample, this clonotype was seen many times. CDR3 DNA: TGCAGCGTCCGACTAGCGGGGACCACAGATACGCAGTATTTT. This codes for CSVRLAGTTDTQYF. The chain combines TRBV29-1 with TRBJ2-3, with 11 bases identical to TRBD2. Germline V gene data show CDR1 as SQVTM and CDR2 as ANQGSEA. CDR3 length: 14 amino acids. The V and J ends lost 6 bases and 2 bases, in that order; junction bases with no gene match: 4.

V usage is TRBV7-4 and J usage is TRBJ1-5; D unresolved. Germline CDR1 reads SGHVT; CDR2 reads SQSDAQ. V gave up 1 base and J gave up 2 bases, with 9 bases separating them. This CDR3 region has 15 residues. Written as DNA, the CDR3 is TGTGCCAGCAGCTTAGAGGTTTTTGGCAATCAGCCCCAGCATTTT. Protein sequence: CASSLEVFGNQPQHF.

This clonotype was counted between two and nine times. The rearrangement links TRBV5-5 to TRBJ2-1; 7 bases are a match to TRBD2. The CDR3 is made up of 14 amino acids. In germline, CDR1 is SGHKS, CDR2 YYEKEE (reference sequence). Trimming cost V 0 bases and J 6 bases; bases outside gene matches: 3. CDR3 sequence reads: CASSLVGLGNEQFF. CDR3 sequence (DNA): TGTGCCAGCAGCTTGGTAGGACTAGGCAATGAGCAGTTCTTC.

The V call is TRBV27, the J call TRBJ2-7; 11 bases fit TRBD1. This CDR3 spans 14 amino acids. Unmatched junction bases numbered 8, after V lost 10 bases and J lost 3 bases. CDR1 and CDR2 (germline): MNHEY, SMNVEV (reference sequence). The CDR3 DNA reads TGTGCCACCTCCCGGGACAGGGGGAACTACGAGCAGTACTTC. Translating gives CATSRDRGNYEQYF.

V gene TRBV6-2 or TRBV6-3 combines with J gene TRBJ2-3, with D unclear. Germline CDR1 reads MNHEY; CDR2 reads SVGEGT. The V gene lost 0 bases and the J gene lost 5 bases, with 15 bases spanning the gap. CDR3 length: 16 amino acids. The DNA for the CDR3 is TGTGCCAGCAGTTACTCTACAAGCGAGAGAAAAGATACGCAGTATTTT. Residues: CASSYSTSERKDTQYF.

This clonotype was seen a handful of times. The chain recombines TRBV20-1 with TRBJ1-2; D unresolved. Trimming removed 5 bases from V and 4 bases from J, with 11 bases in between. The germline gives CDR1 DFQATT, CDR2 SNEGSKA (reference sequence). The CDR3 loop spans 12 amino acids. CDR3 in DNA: TGCAGTGCTCCCGCAAGGGCCTATGGCTACACCTTC. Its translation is CSAPARAYGYTF.